The 15 T cell receptor beta chains listed next were all sequenced from one sample in a study of beta chain features in type 1 diabetes. General study results and limits: Patients with Type 1 diabetes showed moderately but significantly shorter TCRB CDR3s in all four CD4+ subsets.

These receptors have no identified antigens. Isolated RNA was reverse transcribed in full, so expressed TCRB transcripts were sequenced. Produced via immunoSEQ multiplex PCR; TCRdb's table is partial and in-frame only. This table holds roughly 150,000 clones, approximately 8.8% found once. Sequenced material: central memory CD4+ T cells from blood. These receptors originate from a woman younger than 45 with type 1 diabetes.

V gene TRBV5-1 combines with J gene TRBJ1-1; 8 bases are a match to TRBD1. The CDR3 contains 15 residues. V gave up 4 bases and J gave up 6 bases; unmatched junction bases: 11. Germline assignment: CDR1 SGHRS and CDR2 YFSETQ. CDR3 DNA sequence: TGCGCCAGCAGCACAACAGGGGGTAATAGAGCTGAAGCTTTCTTT. Protein product: CASSTTGGNRAEAFF.

This clone turned up a few times. The chain joins TRBV29-1 to TRBJ2-1, with 12 bases identical to TRBD2. The V segment lost 4 bases and the J segment 1 base; nucleotides outside the gene matches: 8. The CDR3 extends over 17 amino acids. Germline V gene sequence: CDR1 SQVTM, CDR2 ANQGSEA. The CDR3 sequence is CSVVGLAGPLSYNEQFF. CDR3 sequence (DNA): TGCAGCGTTGTGGGACTAGCGGGTCCGCTTTCCTACAATGAGCAGTTCTTC.

This chain connects TRBV7-9 to TRBJ2-1; 10 nucleotides match TRBD1. Germline-derived CDR1 and CDR2 are SEHNR and FQNEAQ (reference sequence). J gave up 8 bases and V 1 base, and 14 bases lay outside the gene matches. CDR3 length: 18 amino acids. The CDR3, as DNA: TGTGCCAGCAGCTTAGAAGGTGCGGGACAGGGGTATAAACATGAGCAGTTCTTC. Protein: CASSLEGAGQGYKHEQFF.

This clone has only a few counts. This chain connects TRBV12-2 to TRBJ1-1; the table's D call TRBD1 went unverified against the DNA. TRBV12-2 is described as a pseudogene. The CDR3 consists of 15 residues. CDR3 coding DNA: TGTGCAAGTCGCTCGCGGTTAAAACAGGGAACTGAAGCTTTCTTT. It yields the protein CASRSRLKQGTEAFF.

The J gene is TRBJ1-2, the V gene TRBV18; 7 bases are a match to TRBD1. J gave up 2 bases and V 3 bases, and 3 bases lay outside the gene matches. CDR1 and CDR2 (germline): KGHSH, LQKENI. CDR3 length: 14 amino acids. Here the CDR3 DNA reads TGTGCCAGCTCACCGACAGGGATAAACTATGGCTACACCTTC. It encodes CASSPTGINYGYTF.

This clone appeared a few times. The chain employs TRBV28 and TRBJ2-1, with D hard to call. V gave up 6 bases and J gave up 6 bases, with 12 bases separating them. This CDR3 contains 13 residues. Germline V gene sequence: CDR1 MDHEN, CDR2 SYDVKM. The CDR3 coding sequence is TGTGCCAGCAGGGAATTACAGATCAATGAGCAGTTCTTC. Residues: CASRELQINEQFF. The full variable domain, with the rest looked up from reference TRBV28 and TRBJ2-1, is DVKVTQSSRYLVKRTGEKVFLECVQDMDHENMFWYRQDPGLGLRLIYFSYDVKMKEKGDIPEGYSVSREKKERFSLILESASTNQTSMYLCASRELQINEQFFGPGTRLTVL.

This clone was observed once. This CDR3 is CAIRGTSGRQDTQYF. The CDR3, as DNA: TGTGCCATCAGAGGGACTAGCGGGAGACAAGATACGCAGTATTTT. The chain employs TRBV10-3 and TRBJ2-3, with 14 bases identical to TRBD2. Germline CDR1 ENHRY, CDR2 SYGVKD. The CDR3 runs 15 residues. V lost 6 bases, J lost 5 bases, and 4 bases stayed unmatched.

There are many counts of this clone. The J gene is TRBJ2-7, the V gene TRBV14; TRBD1 matches 8 bases. CDR1 is SGHDN and CDR2 is FVKESK in the germline V gene. Germline trimming cut 2 bases from V and 12 bases from J; bases unmatched to any gene: 6. CDR3 length: 12 amino acids. Written as DNA, the CDR3 is TGTGCCAGCAGCCAAACAGGACAGGGTCTGTACTTC. Translating it yields CASSQTGQGLYF. Drawing the rest from reference TRBV14 and TRBJ2-7, the complete variable domain is EAGVTQFPSHSVIEKGQTVTLRCDPISGHDNLYWYRRVMGKEIKFLLHFVKESKQDESGMPNNRFLAERTGGTYSTLKVQPAELEDSGVYFCASSQTGQGLYFGPGTRLTVT.

J is TRBJ2-3 and V is TRBV7-9, with D maybe TRBD1 (5 bases). The germline gives CDR1 SEHNR, CDR2 FQNEAQ (reference sequence). The ends were cut back, 4 bases at V and 4 bases at J, with 18 bases in the middle. This CDR3 is 16 amino acids long. The CDR3 sequence: CASSYGQPSTADTQYF. In nucleotides, the CDR3 is TGTGCCAGCAGCTACGGACAACCCAGCACCGCAGATACGCAGTATTTT.

This chain links TRBV19 with TRBJ2-7, with no clear D. From germline, CDR1 is LNHDA and CDR2 SQIVND (reference sequence). CDR3 length equals 14 residues. Trimming cost V 5 bases and J 3 bases, with 14 bases left between them. The CDR3 reads CASSEEIFYYEQYF. CDR3 coding DNA: TGTGCCAGTAGTGAGGAAATTTTCTACTACGAGCAGTACTTC.

This clone showed up just a few times. V gene TRBV9 combines with J gene TRBJ1-2; 11 nucleotides align to TRBD1. Germline-derived CDR1 and CDR2 are SGDLS and YYNGEE. The CDR3 runs to 17 residues. J gave up 4 bases and V 3 bases, and 11 bases lay outside the gene matches. The DNA of the CDR3 is TGTGCCAGCAGCGCCTATTGGACAGGGGGCGTTAGCTATGGCTACACCTTC. Translated, it gives CASSAYWTGGVSYGYTF.

This clone was seen a handful of times. The gene calls are TRBV6-5 and TRBJ1-5, with D possibly being TRBD1 (5 bases). The germline V and J ends were trimmed by 6 bases and 3 bases, with 12 bases remaining between them. The germline V gene has CDR1 MNHEY and CDR2 SVGAGI. This CDR3 is built from 14 residues. CDR3 protein: CASSPGHLNQPQHF. In DNA form, the CDR3 reads TGTGCCAGCAGCCCAGGACACCTCAATCAGCCCCAGCATTTT.

This clone was detected only a few times. The chain has TRBV6-1 and TRBJ1-1; TRBD1 is a possible D gene (6 bases). CDR1 and CDR2 (germline): MNHNS, SASEGT. V dropped 2 bases and J dropped 5 bases, with 12 bases sitting between them. The CDR3 consists of 14 residues. CDR3 sequence reads: CASSEQGTGTEAFF. DNA for the CDR3: TGTGCCAGCAGTGAACAGGGGACGGGGACTGAAGCTTTCTTT.

V and J are TRBV27 and TRBJ1-1; D unresolved. V lost 6 bases and J lost 3, with 11 bases in between. The V gene's germline CDR1 is MNHEY and CDR2 SMNVEV (reference sequence). The CDR3 covers 13 residues. CDR3 amino acids: CASSHNQDTEAFF. CDR3 nucleotides: TGTGCCAGCAGCCACAATCAGGACACTGAAGCTTTCTTT.

This chain joins TRBV5-1 and TRBJ2-2; D remains ambiguous. Germline lookup yields CDR1 SGHRS and CDR2 YFSETQ. Trimming shortened V by 5 bases and J by 5 bases, and 4 bases separated the two germline ends. The CDR3 length is 11 residues. CDR3 region: CASRATGELFF. The CDR3 DNA reads as TGCGCCAGCAGAGCGACCGGGGAGCTGTTTTTT.